These 2 T cell receptor beta chains were all obtained from the same sample, sequenced in a study of CD8+CD57+ T cells in acquired aplastic anemia. Profiles of TCR beta VDJ and CDR3 were generated from a genomic DNA template. TCRdb passed the reads through MiXCR, listing each CDR3 protein once. The repertoire includes 150,000 to 200,000 distinct CDR3 sequences, about 60% of them detected once, and less than 55% sits in the top ten. The specimen sequenced was sorted CD4+, CD8+, or CD8+CD57+ T cells (not recorded which) from PBMCs. These receptors all come from a human donor in good health.

The chain couples TRBV2 to TRBJ2-2; D might be TRBD1 (5 bases). Trimming shortened V by 3 bases and J by 2 bases, and 13 bases separated the two germline ends. This CDR3 spans 16 amino acids. Germline loops: CDR1 SNHLY, CDR2 FYNNEI. CDR3 sequence reads: CASSDSSGANTGELFF. For the CDR3, the DNA is TGTGCCAGCAGTGACAGCTCTGGGGCCAACACCGGGGAGCTGTTTTTT.

The chain joins TRBV7-2 to TRBJ1-6, with 7 bases identical to TRBD1. The CDR3 extends over 18 amino acids. From germline, CDR1 is SGHTA and CDR2 FQGNSA. The trim removed 5 bases at V and 10 bases at J, leaving 20 bases unmatched. As DNA, the CDR3 is TGTGCCAGCAGCCCGAAGAGAGGCACCGGGACAGAGGGGTCACCCCTCCACTTT. Residues: CASSPKRGTGTEGSPLHF.